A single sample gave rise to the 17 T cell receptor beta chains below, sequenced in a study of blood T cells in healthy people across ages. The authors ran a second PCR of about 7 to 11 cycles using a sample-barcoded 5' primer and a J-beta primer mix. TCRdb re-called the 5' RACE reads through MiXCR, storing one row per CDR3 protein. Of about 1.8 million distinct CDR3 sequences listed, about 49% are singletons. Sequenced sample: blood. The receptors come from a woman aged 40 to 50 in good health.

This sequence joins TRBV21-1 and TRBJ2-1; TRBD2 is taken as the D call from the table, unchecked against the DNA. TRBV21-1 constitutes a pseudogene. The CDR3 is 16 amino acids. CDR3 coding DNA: TGTGCCAGCCGCGGGTTAGCGGGGGCTTGCTACAATGAGCAGTTCTTC. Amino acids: CASRGLAGACYNEQFF.

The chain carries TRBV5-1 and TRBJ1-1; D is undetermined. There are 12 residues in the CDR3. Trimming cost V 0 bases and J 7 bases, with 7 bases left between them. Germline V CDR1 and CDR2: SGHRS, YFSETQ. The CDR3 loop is CASSLDQNEAFF. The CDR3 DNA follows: TGCGCCAGCAGCTTGGACCAGAATGAAGCTTTCTTT. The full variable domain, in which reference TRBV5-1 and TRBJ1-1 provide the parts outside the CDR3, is KAGVTQTPRYLIKTRGQQVTLSCSPISGHRSVSWYQQTPGQGLQFLFEYFSETQRNKGNFPGRFSGRQFSNSRSEMNVSTLELGDSALYLCASSLDQNEAFFGQGTRLTVV.

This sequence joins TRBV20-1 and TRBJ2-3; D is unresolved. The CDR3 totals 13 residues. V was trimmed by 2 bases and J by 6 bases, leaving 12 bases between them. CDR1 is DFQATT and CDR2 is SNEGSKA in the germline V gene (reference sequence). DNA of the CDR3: TGCAGTGCTAGAAGAGTGGTGGGGGATACGCAGTATTTT. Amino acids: CSARRVVGDTQYF.

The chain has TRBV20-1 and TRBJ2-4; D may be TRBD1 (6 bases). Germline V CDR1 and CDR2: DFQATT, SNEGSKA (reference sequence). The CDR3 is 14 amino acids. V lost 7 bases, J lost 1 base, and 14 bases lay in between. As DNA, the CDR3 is TGCAGTGTCAAACAGGGAACGGCCAAAAACATTCAGTACTTC. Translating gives CSVKQGTAKNIQYF.

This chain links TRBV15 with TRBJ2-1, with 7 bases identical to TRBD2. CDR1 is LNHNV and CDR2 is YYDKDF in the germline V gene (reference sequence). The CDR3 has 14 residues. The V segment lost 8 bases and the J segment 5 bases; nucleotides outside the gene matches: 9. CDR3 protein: CATSPRGSHNEQFF. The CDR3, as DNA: TGTGCCACCTCCCCGCGGGGGTCACACAATGAGCAGTTCTTC.

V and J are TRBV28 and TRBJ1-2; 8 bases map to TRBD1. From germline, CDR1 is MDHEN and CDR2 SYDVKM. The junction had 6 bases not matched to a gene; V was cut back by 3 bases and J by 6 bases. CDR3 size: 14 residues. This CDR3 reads CASSFQGAGDGYTF. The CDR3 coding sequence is TGTGCCAGCAGTTTTCAGGGGGCAGGGGATGGCTACACCTTC.

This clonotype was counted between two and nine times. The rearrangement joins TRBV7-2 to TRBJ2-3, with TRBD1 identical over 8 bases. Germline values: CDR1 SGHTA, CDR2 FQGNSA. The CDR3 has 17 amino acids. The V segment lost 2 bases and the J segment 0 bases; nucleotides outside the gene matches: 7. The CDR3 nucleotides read TGTGCCAGCAGCTTAAGGGCCAGGGGGCCTAGCACAGATACGCAGTATTTT. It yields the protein CASSLRARGPSTDTQYF. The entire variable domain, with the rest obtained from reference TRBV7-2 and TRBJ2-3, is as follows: GAGVSQSPSNKVTEKGKDVELRCDPISGHTALYWYRQSLGQGLEFLIYFQGNSAPDKSGLPSDRFSAERTGGSVSTLTIQRTQQEDSAVYLCASSLRARGPSTDTQYFGPGTRLTVL.

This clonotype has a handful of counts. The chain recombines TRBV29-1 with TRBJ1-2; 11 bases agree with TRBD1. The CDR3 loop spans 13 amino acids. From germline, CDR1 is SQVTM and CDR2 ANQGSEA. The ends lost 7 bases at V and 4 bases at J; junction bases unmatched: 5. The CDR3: CSGTGGVGYGYTF. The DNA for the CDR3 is TGCAGCGGGACAGGGGGCGTAGGCTATGGCTACACCTTC.

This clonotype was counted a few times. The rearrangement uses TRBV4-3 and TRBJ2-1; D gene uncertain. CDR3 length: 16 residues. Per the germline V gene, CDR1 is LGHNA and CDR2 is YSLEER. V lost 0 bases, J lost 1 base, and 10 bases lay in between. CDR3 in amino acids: CASSQERPGSYNEQFF. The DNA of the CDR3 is TGCGCCAGCAGCCAAGAAAGGCCCGGATCCTACAATGAGCAGTTCTTC.

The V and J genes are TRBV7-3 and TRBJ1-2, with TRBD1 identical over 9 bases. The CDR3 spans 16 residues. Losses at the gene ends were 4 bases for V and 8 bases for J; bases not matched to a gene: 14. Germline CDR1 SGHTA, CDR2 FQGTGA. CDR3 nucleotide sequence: TGTGCCAGCAGCTCCTCCGGGACAGGGTCACCCGCGGGCTACACCTTC. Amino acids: CASSSSGTGSPAGYTF.

The CDR3 protein is CSASLPAQYF. CDR3 sequence (DNA): TGCAGTGCTAGTCTCCCTGCGCAGTATTTT. J is TRBJ2-3 and V is TRBV20-1; D remains ambiguous. The germline gives CDR1 DFQATT, CDR2 SNEGSKA (reference sequence). The CDR3 has 10 residues. The V and J ends lost 3 bases and 10 bases respectively, with 8 bases between them.

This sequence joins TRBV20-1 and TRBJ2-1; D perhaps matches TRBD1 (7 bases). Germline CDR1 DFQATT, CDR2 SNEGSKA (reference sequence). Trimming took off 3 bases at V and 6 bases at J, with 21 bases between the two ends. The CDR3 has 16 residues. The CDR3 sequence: CSARAGGFGFVNEQFF. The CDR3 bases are TGCAGTGCTAGGGCAGGGGGGTTCGGTTTCGTCAATGAGCAGTTCTTC.

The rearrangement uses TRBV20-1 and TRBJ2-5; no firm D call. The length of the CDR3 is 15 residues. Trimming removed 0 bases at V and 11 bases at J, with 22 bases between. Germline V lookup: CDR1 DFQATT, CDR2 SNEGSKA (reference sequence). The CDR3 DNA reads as TGCAGTGCTAGAGATCTCGCCAGGTCCCCGTTGGAGCAGTACTTC. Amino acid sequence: CSARDLARSPLEQYF.

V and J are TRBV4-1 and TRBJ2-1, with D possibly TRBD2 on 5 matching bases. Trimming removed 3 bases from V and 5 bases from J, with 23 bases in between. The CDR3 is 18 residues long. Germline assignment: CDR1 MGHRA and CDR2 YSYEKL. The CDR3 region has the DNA TGCGCCAGCAGCCAGGCTGGCGGACTCGCCGGACTTGACAATGAGCAGTTCTTC. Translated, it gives CASSQAGGLAGLDNEQFF.

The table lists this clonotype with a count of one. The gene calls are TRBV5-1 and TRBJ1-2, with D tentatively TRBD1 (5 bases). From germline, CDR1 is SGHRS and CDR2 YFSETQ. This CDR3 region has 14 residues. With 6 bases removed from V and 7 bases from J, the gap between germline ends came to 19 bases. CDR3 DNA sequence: TGCGCCAGCACCGCGCAACGGGGGGAAAGTGGCTACACCTTC. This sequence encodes CASTAQRGESGYTF. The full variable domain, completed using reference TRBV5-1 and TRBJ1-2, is KAGVTQTPRYLIKTRGQQVTLSCSPISGHRSVSWYQQTPGQGLQFLFEYFSETQRNKGNFPGRFSGRQFSNSRSEMNVSTLELGDSALYLCASTAQRGESGYTFGSGTRLTVV.

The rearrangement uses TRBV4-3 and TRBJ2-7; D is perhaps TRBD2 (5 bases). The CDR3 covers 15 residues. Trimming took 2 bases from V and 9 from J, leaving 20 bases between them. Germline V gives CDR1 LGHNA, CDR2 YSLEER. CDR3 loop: CASSQIGRGGTVQYF. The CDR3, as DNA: TGCGCCAGCAGCCAAATAGGGCGTGGAGGTACAGTGCAGTACTTC.

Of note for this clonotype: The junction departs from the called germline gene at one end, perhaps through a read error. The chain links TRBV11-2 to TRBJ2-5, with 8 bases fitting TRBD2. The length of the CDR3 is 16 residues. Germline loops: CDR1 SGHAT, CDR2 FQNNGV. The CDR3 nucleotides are TGTGCCAGCAGCAGCCCGACTAGCGTATTGGAAGAGACCCAATACTTC. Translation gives CASSSPTSVLEETQYF.